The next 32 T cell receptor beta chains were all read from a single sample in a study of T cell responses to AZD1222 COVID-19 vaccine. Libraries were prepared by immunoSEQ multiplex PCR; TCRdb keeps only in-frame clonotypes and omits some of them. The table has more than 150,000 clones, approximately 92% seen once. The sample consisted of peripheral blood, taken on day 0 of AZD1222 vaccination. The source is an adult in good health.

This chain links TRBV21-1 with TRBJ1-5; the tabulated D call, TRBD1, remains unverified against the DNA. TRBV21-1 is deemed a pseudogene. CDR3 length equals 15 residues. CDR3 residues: CASSVHRGSGQPQHF. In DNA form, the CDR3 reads TGTGCCAGCAGCGTCCACAGGGGATCCGGACAGCCCCAGCATTTT.

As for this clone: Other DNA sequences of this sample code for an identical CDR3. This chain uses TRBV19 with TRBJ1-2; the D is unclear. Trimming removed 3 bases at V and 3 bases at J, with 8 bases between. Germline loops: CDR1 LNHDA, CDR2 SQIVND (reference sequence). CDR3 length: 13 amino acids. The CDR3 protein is CASSIDRDYGYTF. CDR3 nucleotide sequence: TGTGCCAGTAGTATTGACCGGGACTATGGCTACACCTTC.

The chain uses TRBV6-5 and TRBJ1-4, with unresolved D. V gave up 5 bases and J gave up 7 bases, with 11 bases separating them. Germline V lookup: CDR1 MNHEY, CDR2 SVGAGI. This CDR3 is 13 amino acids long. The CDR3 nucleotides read TGTGCCAGCAGTCGAGGGAGATTTGAAAAACTGTTTTTT. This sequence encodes CASSRGRFEKLFF.

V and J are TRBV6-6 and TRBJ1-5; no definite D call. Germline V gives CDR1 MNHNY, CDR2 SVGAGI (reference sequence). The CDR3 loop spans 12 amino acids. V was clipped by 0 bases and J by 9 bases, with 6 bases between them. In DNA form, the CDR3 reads TGTGCCAGCAGTTACTCGGGTCCGCCCCAGCATTTT. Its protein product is CASSYSGPPQHF.

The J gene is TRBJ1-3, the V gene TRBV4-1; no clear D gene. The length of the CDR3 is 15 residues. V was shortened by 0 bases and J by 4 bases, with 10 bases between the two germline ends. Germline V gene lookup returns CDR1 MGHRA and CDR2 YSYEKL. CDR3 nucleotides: TGCGCCAGCAGCCAAGATCCCGGGGTGGGAAACACCATATATTTT. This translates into CASSQDPGVGNTIYF.

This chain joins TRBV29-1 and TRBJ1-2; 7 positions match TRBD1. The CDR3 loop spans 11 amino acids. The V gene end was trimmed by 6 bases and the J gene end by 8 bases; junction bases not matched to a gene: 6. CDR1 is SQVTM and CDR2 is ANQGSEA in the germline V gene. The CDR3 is CSVLTGKGYTF. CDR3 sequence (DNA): TGCAGCGTATTGACAGGGAAGGGCTACACCTTC.

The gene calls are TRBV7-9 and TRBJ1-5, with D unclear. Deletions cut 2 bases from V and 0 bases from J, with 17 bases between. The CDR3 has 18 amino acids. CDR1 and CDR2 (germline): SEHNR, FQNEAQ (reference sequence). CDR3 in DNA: TGTGCCAGCAGCTTATGGGGTTCTGGATTTAATAGCAATCAGCCCCAGCATTTT. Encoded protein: CASSLWGSGFNSNQPQHF.

The CDR3 DNA is TGTGCCAGCAGCCATGGGACAGGGGATCAGCCCCAGCATTTT. This encodes CASSHGTGDQPQHF. The J gene is TRBJ1-5, the V gene TRBV7-8; 10 bases align to TRBD1. Trimming at V came to 5 bases and at J to 5 bases, leaving 3 bases not matched to a gene. CDR1 is SGHVS, CDR2 FQNEAQ, per germline. The CDR3 is 14 amino acids.

Here the CDR3 reads CASSLTGTGIYNEQFF. DNA of the CDR3: TGTGCCAGCAGTCTAACCGGGACAGGGATATACAATGAGCAGTTCTTC. This chain joins TRBV6-2 or TRBV6-3 and TRBJ2-1, with TRBD1 matching over 9 bases. The CDR3 has 16 residues. Per germline, CDR1 MNHEY and CDR2 SVGEGT. With V trimmed by 5 bases and J by 4 bases, 9 bases remained unmatched.

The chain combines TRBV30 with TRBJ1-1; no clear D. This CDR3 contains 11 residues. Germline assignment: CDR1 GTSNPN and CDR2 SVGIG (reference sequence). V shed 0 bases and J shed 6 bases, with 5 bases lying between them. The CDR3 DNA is TGTGCCTGGAGTGTACTCGCTGAAGCTTTCTTT. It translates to CAWSVLAEAFF.

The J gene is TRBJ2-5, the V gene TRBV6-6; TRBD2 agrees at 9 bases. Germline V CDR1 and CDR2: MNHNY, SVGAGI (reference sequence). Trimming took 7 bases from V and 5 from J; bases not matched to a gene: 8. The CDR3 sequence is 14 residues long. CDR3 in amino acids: CASTDGSGSETQYF. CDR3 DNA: TGTGCCAGCACGGACGGTAGCGGGAGCGAGACCCAGTACTTC.

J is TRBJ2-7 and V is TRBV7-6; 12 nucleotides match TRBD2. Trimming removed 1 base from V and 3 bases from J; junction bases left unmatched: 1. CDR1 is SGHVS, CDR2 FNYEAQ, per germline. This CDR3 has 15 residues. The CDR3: CASSLGTSGIYEQYF. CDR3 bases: TGTGCCAGCAGCTTAGGGACTAGCGGGATCTACGAGCAGTACTTC.

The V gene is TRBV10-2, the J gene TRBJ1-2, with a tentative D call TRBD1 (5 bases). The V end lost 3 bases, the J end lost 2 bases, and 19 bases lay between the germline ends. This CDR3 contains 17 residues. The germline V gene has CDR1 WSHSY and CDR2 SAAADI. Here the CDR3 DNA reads TGCGCCAGCAGTGAAGGAGGGGCCCCAAAATGGAACTATGGCTACACCTTC. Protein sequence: CASSEGGAPKWNYGYTF.

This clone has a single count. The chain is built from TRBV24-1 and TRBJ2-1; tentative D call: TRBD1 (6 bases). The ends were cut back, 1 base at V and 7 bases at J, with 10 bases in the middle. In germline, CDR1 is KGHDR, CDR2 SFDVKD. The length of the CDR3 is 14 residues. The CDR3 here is CATSDFLQGNEQFF. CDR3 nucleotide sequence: TGTGCCACCAGTGATTTTTTGCAGGGGAATGAGCAGTTCTTC.

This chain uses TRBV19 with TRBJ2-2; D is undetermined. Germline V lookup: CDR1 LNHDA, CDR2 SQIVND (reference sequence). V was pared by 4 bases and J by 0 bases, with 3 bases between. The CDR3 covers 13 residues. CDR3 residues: CASSNPNTGELFF. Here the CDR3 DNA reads TGTGCCAGTAGTAATCCGAACACCGGGGAGCTGTTTTTT.

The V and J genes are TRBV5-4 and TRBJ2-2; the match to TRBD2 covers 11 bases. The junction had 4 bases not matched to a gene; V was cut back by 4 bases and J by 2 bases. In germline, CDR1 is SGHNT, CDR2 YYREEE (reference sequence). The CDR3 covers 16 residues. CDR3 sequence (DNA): TGTGCCAGCAGCCCCGGGACTAGCGGAAACACCGGGGAGCTGTTTTTT. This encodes CASSPGTSGNTGELFF.

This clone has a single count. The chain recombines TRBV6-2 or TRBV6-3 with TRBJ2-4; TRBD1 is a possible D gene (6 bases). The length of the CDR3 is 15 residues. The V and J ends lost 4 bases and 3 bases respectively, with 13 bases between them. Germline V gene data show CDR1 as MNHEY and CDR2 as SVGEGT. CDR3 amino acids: CASSSQTGNKNIQYF. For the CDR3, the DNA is TGTGCCAGCAGTTCCCAGACAGGAAACAAAAACATTCAGTACTTC.

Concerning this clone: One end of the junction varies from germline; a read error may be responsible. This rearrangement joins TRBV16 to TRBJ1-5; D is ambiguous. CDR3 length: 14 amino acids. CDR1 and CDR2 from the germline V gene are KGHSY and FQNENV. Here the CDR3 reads CASSLSPSYQPQHF. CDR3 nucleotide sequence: TGTGCCAGCAGCCTCAGTCCTAGCTATCAGCCCCAGCATTTT.

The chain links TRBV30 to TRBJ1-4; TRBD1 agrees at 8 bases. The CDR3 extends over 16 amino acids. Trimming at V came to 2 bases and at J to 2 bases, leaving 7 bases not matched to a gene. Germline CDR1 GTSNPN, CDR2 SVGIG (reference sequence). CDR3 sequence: CAWSFGQGWTNEKLFF. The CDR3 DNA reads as TGTGCCTGGAGTTTCGGACAGGGCTGGACTAATGAAAAACTGTTTTTT. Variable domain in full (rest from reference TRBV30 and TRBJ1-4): SQTIHQWPATLVQPVGSPLSLECTVEGTSNPNLYWYRQAAGRGLQLLFYSVGIGQISSEVPQNLSASRPQDRQFILSSKKLLLSDSGFYLCAWSFGQGWTNEKLFFGSGTQLSVL.

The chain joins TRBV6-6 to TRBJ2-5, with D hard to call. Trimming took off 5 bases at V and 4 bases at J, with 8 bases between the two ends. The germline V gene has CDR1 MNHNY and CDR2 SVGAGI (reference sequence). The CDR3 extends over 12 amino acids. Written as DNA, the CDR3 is TGTGCCAGCAGTCGCCTCAGAGAGACCCAGTACTTC. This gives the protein CASSRLRETQYF.

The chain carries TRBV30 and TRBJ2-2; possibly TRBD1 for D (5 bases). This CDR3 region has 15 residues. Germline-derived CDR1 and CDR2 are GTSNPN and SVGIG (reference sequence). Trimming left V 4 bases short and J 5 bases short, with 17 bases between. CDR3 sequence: CAWTWLQGSTGELFF. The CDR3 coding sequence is TGTGCCTGGACCTGGTTGCAGGGATCGACCGGGGAGCTGTTTTTT.

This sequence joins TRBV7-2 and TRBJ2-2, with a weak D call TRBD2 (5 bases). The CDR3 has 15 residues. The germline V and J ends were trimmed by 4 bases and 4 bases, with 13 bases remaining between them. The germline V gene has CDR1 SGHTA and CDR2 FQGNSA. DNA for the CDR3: TGTGCCAGCAGCTGGGAGCCGGCAGGCACCGGGGAGCTGTTTTTT. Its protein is CASSWEPAGTGELFF.

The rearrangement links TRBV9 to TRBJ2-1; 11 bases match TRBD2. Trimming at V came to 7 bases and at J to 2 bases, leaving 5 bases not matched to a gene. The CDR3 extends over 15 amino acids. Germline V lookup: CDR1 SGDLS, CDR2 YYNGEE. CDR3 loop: CASDRLAGTYNEQFF. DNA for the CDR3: TGTGCCAGCGACAGACTAGCGGGGACCTACAATGAGCAGTTCTTC.

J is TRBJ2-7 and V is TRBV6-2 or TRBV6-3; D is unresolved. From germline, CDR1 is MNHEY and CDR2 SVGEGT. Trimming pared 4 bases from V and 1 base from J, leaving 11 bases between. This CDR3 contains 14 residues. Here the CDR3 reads CASSSVVGSYEQYF. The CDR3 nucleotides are TGTGCCAGCAGTTCTGTCGTCGGATCCTACGAGCAGTACTTC.

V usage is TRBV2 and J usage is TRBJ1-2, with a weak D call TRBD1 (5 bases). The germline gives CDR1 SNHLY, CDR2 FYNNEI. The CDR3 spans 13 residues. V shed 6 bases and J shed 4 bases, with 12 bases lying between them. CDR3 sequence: CASSLGDGYGYTF. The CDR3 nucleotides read TGTGCCAGCAGCCTAGGGGACGGCTATGGCTACACCTTC.

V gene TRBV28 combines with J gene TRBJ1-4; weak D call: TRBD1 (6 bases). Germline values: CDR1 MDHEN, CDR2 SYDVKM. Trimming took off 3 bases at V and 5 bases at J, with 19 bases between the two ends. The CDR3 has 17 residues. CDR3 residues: CASSLIRPGQRNEKLFF. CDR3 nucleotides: TGTGCCAGCAGTTTGATTCGTCCGGGACAACGAAATGAAAAACTGTTTTTT.

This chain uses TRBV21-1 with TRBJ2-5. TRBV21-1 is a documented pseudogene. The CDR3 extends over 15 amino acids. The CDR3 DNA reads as TGTGCCAGCAGCAAAGTTCGAGCAGCCCAAGAGACCCAGTACTTC. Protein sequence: CASSKVRAAQETQYF.

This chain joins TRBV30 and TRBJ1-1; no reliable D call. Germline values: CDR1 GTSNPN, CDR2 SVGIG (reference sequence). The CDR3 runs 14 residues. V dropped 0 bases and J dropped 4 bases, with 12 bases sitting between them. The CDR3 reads CAWSVRPGGTEAFF. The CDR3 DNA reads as TGTGCCTGGAGTGTCAGACCGGGTGGCACTGAAGCTTTCTTT. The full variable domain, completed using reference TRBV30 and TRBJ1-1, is SQTIHQWPATLVQPVGSPLSLECTVEGTSNPNLYWYRQAAGRGLQLLFYSVGIGQISSEVPQNLSASRPQDRQFILSSKKLLLSDSGFYLCAWSVRPGGTEAFFGQGTRLTVV.

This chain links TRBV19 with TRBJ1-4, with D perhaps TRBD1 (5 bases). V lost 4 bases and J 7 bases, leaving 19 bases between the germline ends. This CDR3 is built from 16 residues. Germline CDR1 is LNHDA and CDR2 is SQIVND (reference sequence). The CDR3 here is CASSTRQRRLSEKLFF. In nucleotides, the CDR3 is TGTGCCAGTAGTACCCGACAGAGGCGACTGAGTGAAAAACTGTTTTTT. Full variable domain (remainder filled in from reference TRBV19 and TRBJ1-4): DGGITQSPKYLFRKEGQNVTLSCEQNLNHDAMYWYRQDPGQGLRLIYYSQIVNDFQKGDIAEGYSVSREKKESFPLTVTSAQKNPTAFYLCASSTRQRRLSEKLFFGSGTQLSVL.

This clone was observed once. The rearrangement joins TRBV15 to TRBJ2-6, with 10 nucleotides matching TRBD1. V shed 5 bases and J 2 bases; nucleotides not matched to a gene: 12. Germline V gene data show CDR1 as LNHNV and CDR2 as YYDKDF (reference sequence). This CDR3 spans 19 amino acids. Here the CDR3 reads CATSFFPPGTGAGANVLTF. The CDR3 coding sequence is TGTGCCACCAGCTTTTTCCCGCCCGGGACAGGGGCTGGGGCCAACGTCCTGACTTTC.

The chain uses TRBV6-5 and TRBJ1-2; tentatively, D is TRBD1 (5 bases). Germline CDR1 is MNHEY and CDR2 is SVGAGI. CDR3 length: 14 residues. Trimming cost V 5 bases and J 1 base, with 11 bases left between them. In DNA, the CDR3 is TGTGCCAGCAGTCGAAGACAGATTAACTATGGCTACACCTTC. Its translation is CASSRRQINYGYTF.

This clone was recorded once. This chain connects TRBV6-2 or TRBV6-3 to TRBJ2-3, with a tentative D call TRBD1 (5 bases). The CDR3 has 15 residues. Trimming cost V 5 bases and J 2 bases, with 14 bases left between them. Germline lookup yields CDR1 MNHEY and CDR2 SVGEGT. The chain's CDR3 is CASSVRRTTTDTQYF. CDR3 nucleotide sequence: TGTGCCAGCAGTGTCCGCCGGACAACCACAGATACGCAGTATTTT.